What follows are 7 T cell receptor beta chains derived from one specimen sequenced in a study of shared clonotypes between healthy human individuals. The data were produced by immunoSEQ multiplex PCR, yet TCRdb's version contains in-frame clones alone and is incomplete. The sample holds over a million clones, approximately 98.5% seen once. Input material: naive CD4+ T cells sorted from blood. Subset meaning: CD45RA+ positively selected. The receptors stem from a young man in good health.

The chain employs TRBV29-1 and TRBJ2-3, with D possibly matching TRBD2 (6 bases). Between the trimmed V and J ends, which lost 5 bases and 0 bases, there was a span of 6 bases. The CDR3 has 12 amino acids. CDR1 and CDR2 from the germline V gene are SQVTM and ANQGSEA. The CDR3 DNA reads TGCAGCGTTAGCGGGAGCACAGATACGCAGTATTTT. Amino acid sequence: CSVSGSTDTQYF.

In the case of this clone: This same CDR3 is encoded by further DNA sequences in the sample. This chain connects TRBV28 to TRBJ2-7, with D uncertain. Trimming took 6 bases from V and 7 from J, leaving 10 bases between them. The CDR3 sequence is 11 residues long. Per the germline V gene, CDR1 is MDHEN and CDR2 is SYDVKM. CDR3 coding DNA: TGTGCCAGCAGCACCCCGGGTGAGCAGTACTTC. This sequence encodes CASSTPGEQYF.

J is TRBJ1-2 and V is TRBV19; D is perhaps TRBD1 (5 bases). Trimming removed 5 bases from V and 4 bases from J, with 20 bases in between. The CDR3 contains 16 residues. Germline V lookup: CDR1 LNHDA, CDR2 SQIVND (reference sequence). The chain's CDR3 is CASSPGRDSRGYGYTF. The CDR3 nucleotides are TGTGCCAGTAGTCCCGGGCGGGACTCGAGGGGCTATGGCTACACCTTC.

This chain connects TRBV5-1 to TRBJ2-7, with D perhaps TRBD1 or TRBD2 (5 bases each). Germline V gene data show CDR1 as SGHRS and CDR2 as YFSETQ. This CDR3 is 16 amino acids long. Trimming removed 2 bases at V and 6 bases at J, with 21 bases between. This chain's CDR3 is CASSLLNRDRSPEQYF. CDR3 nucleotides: TGCGCCAGCAGCTTACTGAACCGGGACCGGTCTCCCGAGCAGTACTTC.

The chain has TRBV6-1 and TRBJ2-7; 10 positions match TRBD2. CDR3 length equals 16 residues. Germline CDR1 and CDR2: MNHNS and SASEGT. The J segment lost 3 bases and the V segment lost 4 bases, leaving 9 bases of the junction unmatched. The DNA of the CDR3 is TGTGCCAGCAGTGCTCTAGCGGGAGAGGGGCGCTACGAGCAGTACTTC. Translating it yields CASSALAGEGRYEQYF.

For the CDR3, the DNA is TGTGCCAGCAGCCTTGGGGCAGGAGACACAGATACGCAGTATTTT. Encoded protein: CASSLGAGDTDTQYF. V usage is TRBV5-6 and J usage is TRBJ2-3; perhaps TRBD1 as D (5 bases). The germline V and J ends were trimmed by 4 bases and 2 bases, with 14 bases remaining between them. In germline, CDR1 is SGHDT, CDR2 YYEEEE. The CDR3 length is 15 residues.

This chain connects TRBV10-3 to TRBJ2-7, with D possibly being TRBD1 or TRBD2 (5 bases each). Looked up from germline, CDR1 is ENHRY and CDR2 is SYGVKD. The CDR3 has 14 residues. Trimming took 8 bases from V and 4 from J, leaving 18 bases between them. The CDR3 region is CAIGGSGKSYEQYF. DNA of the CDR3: TGTGCCATCGGAGGCTCAGGGAAGAGTTACGAGCAGTACTTC.